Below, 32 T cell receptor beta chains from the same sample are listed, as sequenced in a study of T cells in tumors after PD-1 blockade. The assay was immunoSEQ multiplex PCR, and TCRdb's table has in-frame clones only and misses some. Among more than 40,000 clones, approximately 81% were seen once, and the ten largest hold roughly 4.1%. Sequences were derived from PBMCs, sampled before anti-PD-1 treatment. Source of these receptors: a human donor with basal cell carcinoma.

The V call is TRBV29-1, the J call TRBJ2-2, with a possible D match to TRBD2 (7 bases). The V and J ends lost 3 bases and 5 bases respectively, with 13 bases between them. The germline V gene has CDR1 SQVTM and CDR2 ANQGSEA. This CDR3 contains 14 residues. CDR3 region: CSVEAGALTGELFF. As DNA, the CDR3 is TGCAGCGTTGAGGCGGGGGCGTTAACCGGGGAGCTGTTTTTT.

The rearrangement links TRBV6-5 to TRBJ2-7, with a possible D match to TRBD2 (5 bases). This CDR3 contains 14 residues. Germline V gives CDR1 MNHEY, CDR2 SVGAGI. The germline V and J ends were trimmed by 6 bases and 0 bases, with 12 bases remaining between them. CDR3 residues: CASRMTSGSYEQYF. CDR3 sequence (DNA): TGTGCCAGCAGAATGACGAGCGGCTCCTACGAGCAGTACTTC.

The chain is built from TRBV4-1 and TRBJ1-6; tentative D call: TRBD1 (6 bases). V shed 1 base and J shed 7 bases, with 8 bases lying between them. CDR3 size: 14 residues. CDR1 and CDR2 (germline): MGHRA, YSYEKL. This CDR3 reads CASSQGRGNSPLHF. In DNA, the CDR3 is TGCGCCAGCAGCCAAGGCAGGGGCAATTCACCCCTCCACTTT.

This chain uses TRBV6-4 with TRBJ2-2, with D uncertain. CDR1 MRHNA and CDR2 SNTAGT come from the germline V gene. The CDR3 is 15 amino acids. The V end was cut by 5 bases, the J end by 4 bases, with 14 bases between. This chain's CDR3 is CASSPSDSGTGELFF. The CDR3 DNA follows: TGTGCCAGCAGTCCCAGCGATTCTGGCACCGGGGAGCTGTTTTTT.

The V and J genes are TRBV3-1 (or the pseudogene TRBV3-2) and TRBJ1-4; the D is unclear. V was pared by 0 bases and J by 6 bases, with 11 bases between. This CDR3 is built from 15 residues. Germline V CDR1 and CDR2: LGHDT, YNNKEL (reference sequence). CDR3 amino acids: CASSQDQGIDEKLFF. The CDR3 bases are TGTGCCAGCAGCCAAGATCAAGGGATAGATGAAAAACTGTTTTTT.

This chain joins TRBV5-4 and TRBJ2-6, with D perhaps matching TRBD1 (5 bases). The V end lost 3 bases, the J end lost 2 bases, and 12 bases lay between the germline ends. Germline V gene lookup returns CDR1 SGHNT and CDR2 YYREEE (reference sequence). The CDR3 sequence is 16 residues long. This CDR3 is CASSYHQGAGANVLTF. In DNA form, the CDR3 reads TGTGCCAGCAGCTACCACCAGGGTGCTGGGGCCAACGTCCTGACTTTC.

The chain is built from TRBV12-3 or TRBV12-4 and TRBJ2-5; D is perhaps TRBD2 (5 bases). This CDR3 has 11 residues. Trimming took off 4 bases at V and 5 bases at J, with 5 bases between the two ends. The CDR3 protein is CASSWRETQYF. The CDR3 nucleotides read TGTGCCAGCAGTTGGAGGGAGACCCAGTACTTC.

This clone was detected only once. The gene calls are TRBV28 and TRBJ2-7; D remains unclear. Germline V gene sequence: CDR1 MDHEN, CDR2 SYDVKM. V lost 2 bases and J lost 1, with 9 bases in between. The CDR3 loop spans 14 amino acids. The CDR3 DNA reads TGTGCCAGCAGTTTAGAGGCTCCATCCTACGAGCAGTACTTC. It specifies CASSLEAPSYEQYF.

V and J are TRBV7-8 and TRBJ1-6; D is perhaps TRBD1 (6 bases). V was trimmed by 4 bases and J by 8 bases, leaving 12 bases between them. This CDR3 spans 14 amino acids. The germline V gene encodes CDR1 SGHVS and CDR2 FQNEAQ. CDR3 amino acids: CASSSTGTHSPLHF. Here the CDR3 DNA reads TGTGCCAGCAGCTCAACAGGGACTCATTCACCCCTCCACTTT.

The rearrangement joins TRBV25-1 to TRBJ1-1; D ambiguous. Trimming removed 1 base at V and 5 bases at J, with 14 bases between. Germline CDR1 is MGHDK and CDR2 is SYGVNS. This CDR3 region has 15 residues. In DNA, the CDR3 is TGTGCCAGCAGTGAATCTCGTCCCGGGCCAACTGAAGCTTTCTTT. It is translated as CASSESRPGPTEAFF.

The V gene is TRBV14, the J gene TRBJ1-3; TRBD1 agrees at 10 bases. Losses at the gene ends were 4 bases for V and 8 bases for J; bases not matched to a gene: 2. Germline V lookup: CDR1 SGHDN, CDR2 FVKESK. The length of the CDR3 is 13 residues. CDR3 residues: CASSRDRGYTIYF. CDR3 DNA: TGTGCCAGCAGCCGGGACAGGGGATACACCATATATTTT.

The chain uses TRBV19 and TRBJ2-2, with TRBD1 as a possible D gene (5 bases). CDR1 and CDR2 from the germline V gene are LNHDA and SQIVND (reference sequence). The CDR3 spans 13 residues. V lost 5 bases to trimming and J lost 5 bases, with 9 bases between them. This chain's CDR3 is CASSPQGTGELFF. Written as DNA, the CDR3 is TGTGCCAGTAGTCCCCAGGGTACCGGGGAGCTGTTTTTT.

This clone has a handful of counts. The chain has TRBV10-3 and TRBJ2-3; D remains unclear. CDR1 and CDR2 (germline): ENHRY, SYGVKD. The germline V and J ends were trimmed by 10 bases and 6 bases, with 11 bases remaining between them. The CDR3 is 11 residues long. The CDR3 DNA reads TGTGCCACACTTCGGGCGGATACGCAGTATTTT. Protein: CATLRADTQYF.

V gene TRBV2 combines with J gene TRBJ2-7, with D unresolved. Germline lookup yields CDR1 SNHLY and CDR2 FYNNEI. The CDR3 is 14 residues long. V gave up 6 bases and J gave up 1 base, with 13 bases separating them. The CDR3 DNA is TGTGCCAGCAGACAGACACTGTCATCCTACGAGCAGTACTTC. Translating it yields CASRQTLSSYEQYF.

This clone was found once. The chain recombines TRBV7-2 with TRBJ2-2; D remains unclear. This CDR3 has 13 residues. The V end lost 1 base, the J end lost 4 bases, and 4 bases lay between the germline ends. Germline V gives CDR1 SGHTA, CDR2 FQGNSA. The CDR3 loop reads CASSLGPTGELFF. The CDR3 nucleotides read TGTGCCAGCAGCTTAGGGCCCACCGGGGAGCTGTTTTTT. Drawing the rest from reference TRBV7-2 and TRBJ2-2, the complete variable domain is GAGVSQSPSNKVTEKGKDVELRCDPISGHTALYWYRQSLGQGLEFLIYFQGNSAPDKSGLPSDRFSAERTGGSVSTLTIQRTQQEDSAVYLCASSLGPTGELFFGEGSRLTVL.

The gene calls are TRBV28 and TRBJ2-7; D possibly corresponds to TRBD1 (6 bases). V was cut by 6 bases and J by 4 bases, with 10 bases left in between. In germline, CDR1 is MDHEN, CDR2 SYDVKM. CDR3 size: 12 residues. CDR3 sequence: CASRQGPYEQYF. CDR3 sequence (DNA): TGTGCCAGCAGACAGGGCCCTTACGAGCAGTACTTC.

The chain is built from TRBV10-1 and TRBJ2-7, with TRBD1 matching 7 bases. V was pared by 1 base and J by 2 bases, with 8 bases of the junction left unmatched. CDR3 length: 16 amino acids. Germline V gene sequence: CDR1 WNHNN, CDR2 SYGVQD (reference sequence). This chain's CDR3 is CASSEYTGTATYEQYF. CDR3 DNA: TGCGCCAGCAGTGAGTACACCGGGACAGCTACCTACGAGCAGTACTTC.

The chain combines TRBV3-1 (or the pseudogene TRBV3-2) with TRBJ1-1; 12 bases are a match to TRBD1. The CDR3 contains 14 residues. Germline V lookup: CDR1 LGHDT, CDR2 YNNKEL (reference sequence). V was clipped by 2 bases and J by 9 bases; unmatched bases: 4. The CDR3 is CASSQFGTGGKAFF. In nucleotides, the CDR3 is TGTGCCAGCAGCCAATTCGGGACAGGGGGCAAAGCTTTCTTT.

The CDR3 bases are TGTGCCTGGAGTGTAGGTGGAAAGGTCCCTGAAGCTTTCTTT. It encodes CAWSVGGKVPEAFF. V usage is TRBV30 and J usage is TRBJ1-1; D is unclear. Trimming shortened V by 0 bases and J by 6 bases, and 14 bases separated the two germline ends. The CDR3 has 14 residues. CDR1 GTSNPN and CDR2 SVGIG come from the germline V gene (reference sequence). The full variable domain, its missing parts supplied by reference TRBV30 and TRBJ1-1, is SQTIHQWPATLVQPVGSPLSLECTVEGTSNPNLYWYRQAAGRGLQLLFYSVGIGQISSEVPQNLSASRPQDRQFILSSKKLLLSDSGFYLCAWSVGGKVPEAFFGQGTRLTVV.

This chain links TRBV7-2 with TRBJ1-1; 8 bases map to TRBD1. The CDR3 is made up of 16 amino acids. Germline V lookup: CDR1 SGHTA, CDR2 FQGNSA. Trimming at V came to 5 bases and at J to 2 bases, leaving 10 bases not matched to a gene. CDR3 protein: CASSPDRARINTEAFF. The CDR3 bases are TGTGCCAGCAGCCCGGACAGGGCGAGGATAAACACTGAAGCTTTCTTT.

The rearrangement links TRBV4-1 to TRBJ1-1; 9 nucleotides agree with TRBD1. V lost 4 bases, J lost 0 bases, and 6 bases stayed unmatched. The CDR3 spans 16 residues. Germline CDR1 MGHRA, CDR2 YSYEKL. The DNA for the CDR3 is TGCGCCAGCAGCCGCGGACAGGGGACCATGAACACTGAAGCTTTCTTT. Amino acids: CASSRGQGTMNTEAFF.

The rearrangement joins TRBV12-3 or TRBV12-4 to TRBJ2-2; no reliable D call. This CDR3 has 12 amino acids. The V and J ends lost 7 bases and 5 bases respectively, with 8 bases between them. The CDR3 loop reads CASTPETGELFF. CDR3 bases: TGTGCCAGCACCCCGGAGACCGGGGAGCTGTTTTTT.

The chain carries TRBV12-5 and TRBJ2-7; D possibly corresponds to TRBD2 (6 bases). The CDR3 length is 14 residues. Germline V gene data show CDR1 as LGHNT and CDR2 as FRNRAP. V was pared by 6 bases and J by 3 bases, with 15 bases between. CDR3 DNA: TGTGCTAGTGGCCCGCCGGGGCGGGGCTACGAGCAGTACTTC. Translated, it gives CASGPPGRGYEQYF.

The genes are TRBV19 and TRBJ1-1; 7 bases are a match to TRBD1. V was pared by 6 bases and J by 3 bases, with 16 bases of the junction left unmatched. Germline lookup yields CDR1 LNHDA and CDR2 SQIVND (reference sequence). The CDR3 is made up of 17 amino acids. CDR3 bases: TGTGCCAGTAGAATTAACCTCAGGGGGGGATTGGACACTGAAGCTTTCTTT. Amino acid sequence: CASRINLRGGLDTEAFF.

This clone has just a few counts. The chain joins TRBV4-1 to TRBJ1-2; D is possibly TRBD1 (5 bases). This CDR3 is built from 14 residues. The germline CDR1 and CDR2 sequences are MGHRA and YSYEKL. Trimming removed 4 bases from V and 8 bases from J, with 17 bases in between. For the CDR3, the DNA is TGCGCCAGCAGCCTTATGGGGGAACCCCAAGGCTACACCTTC. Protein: CASSLMGEPQGYTF.

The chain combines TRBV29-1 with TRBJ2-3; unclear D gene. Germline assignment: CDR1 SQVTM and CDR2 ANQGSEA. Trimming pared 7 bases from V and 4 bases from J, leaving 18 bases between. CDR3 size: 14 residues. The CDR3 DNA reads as TGCAGCGGTCGGACGGGCCCTCGGGCAGATACGCAGTATTTT. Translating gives CSGRTGPRADTQYF.

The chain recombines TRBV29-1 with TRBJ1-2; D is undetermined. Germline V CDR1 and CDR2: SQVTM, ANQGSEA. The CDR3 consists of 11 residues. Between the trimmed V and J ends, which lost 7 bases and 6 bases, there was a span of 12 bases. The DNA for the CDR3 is TGCAGCGCCCGGGTGGGTCATGGCTACACCTTC. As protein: CSARVGHGYTF.

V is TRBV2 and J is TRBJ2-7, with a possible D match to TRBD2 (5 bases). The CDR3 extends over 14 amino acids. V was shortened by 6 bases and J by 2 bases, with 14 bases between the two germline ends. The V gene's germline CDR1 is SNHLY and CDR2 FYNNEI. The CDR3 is CASSGLDKTYEQYF. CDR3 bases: TGTGCCAGCAGCGGACTCGATAAAACCTACGAGCAGTACTTC.

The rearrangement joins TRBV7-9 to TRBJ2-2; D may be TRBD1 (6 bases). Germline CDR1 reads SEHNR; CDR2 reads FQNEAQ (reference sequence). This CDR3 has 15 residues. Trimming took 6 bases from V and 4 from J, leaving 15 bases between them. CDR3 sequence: CASRLGGAATGELFF. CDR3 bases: TGTGCCAGCAGACTTGGGGGCGCGGCCACCGGGGAGCTGTTTTTT.

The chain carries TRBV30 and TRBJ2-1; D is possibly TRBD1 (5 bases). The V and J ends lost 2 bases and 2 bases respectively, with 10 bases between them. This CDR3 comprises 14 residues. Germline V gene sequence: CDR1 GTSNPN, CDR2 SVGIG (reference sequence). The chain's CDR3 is CAWSRGLPYNEQFF. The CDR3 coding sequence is TGTGCCTGGAGTAGGGGCCTCCCCTACAATGAGCAGTTCTTC.

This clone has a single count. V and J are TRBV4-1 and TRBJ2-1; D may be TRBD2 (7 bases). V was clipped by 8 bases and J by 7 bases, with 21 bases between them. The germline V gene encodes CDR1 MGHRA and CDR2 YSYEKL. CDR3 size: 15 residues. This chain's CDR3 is CASLGLGGGRNEQFF. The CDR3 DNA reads TGCGCCAGCTTGGGCTTAGGGGGGGGGCGAAATGAGCAGTTCTTC.

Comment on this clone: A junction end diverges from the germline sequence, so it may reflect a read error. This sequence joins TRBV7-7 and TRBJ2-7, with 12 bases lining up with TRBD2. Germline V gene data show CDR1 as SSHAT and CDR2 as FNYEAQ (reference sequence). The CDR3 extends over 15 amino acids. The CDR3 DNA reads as TGTGCTAGCAGCTCATCTAGCGGGGGGGCCAGCGAGCAGTACTTC. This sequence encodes CASSSSSGGASEQYF.